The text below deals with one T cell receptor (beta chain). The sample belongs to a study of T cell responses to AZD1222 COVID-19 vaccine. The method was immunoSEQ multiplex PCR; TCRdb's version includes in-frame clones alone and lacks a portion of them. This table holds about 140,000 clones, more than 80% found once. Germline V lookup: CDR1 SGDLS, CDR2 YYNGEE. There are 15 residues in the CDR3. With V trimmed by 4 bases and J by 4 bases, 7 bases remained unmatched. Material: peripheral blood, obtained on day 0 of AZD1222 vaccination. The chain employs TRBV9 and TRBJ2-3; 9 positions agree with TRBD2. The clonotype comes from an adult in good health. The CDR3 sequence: CASSLGTSRADTQYF. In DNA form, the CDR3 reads TGTGCCAGCAGCCTTGGGACTAGCAGGGCAGATACGCAGTATTTT.